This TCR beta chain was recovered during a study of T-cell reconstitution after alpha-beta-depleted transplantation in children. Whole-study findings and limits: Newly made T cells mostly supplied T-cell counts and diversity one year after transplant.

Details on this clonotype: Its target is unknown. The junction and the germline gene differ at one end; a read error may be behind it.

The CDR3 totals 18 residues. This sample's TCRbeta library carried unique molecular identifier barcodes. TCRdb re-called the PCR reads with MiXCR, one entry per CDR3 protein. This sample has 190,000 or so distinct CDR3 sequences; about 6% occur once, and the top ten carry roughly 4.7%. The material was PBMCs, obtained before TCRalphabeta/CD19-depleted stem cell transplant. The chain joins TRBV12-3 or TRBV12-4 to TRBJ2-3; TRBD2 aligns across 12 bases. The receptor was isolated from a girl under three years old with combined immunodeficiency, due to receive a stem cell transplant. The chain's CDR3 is CTSSFSLAGGPSGDTQYF. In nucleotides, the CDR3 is TGTACCAGCAGTTTCTCGCTAGCGGGAGGGCCGAGTGGAGATACGCAGTATTTT.